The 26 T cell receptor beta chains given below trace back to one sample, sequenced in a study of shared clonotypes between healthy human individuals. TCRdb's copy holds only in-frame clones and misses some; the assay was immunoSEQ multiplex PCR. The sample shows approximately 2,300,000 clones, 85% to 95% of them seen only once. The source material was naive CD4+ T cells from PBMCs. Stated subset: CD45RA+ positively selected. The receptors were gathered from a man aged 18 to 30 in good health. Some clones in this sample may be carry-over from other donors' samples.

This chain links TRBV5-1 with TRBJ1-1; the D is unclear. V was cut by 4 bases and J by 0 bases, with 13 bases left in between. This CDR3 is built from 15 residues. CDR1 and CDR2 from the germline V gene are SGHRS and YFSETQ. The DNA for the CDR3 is TGCGCCAGCAGCCACCTGGAGGGCATGAACACTGAAGCTTTCTTT. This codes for CASSHLEGMNTEAFF. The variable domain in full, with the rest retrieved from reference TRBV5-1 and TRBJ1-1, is KAGVTQTPRYLIKTRGQQVTLSCSPISGHRSVSWYQQTPGQGLQFLFEYFSETQRNKGNFPGRFSGRQFSNSRSEMNVSTLELGDSALYLCASSHLEGMNTEAFFGQGTRLTVV.

Written as DNA, the CDR3 is TGTGCCAGCAGTGGGAGGGTTCGACAGTCGGGCGAAAAACTGTTTTTT. It codes for CASSGRVRQSGEKLFF. The V gene is TRBV6-1, the J gene TRBJ1-4, with D perhaps matching TRBD1 (5 bases). The ends were cut back, 4 bases at V and 8 bases at J, with 20 bases in the middle. The CDR3 is made up of 16 amino acids. Looked up from germline, CDR1 is MNHNS and CDR2 is SASEGT.

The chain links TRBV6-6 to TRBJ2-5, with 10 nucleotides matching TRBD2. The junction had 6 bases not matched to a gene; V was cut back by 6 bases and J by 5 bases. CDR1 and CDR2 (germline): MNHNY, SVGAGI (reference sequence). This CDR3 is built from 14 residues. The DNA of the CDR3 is TGTGCCAGCAGGCCTAGCGGGAGCAGTGAGACCCAGTACTTC. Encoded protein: CASRPSGSSETQYF.

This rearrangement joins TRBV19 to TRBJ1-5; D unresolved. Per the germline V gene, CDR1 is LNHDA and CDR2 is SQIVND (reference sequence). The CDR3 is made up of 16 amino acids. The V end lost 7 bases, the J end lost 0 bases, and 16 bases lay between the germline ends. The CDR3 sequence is CASNPRRGASNQPQHF. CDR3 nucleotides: TGTGCCAGTAACCCTCGGCGGGGAGCTAGCAATCAGCCCCAGCATTTT.

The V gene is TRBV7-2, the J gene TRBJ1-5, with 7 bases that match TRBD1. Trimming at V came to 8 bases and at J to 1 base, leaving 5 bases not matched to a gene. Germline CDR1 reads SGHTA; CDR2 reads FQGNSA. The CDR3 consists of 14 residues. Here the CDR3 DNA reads TGTGCCAGCGAGTCACAGGGGAGCAATCAGCCCCAGCATTTT. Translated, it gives CASESQGSNQPQHF.

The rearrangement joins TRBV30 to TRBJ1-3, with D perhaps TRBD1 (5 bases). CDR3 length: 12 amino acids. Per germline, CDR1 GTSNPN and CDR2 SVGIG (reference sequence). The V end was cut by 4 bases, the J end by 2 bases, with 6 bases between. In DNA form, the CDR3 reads TGTGCCTGGACCAGGGCTGGAAACACCATATATTTT. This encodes CAWTRAGNTIYF.

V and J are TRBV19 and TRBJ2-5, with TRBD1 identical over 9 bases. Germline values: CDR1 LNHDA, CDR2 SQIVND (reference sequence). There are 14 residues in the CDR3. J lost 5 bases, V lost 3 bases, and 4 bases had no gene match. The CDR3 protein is CASSIEQGAETQYF. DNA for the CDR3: TGTGCCAGTAGTATCGAACAGGGGGCCGAGACCCAGTACTTC.

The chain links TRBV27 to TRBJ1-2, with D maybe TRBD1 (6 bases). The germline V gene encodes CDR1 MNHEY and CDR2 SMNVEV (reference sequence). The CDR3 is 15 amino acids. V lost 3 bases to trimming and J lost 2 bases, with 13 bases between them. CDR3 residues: CASSFLRGGNYGYTF. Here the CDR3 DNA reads TGTGCCAGCAGTTTCCTGAGGGGGGGGAACTATGGCTACACCTTC.

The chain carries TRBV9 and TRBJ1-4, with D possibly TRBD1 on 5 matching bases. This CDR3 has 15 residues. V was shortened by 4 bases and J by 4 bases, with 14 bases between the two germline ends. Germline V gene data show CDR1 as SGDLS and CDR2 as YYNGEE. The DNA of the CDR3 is TGTGCCAGCAGCCCTCTCCAGGGCAGTAATGAAAAACTGTTTTTT. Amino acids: CASSPLQGSNEKLFF.

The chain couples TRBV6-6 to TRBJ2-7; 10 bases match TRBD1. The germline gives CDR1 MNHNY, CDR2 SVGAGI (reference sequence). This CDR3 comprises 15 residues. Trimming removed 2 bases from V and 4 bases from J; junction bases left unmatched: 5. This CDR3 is CASSYPGQGLYEQYF. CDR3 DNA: TGTGCCAGCAGTTACCCGGGACAGGGGTTATACGAGCAGTACTTC.

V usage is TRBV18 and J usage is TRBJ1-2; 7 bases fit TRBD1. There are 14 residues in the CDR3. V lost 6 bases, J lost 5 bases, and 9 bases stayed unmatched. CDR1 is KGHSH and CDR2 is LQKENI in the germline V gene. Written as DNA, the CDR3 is TGTGCCAGCTCTCGACAGGGTTCCTCTTATGGCTACACCTTC. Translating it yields CASSRQGSSYGYTF.

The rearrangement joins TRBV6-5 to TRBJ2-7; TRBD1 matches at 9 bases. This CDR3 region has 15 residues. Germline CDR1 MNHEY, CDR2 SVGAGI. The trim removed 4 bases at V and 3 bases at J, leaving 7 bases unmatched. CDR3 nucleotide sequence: TGTGCCAGCAGTTTCCGGGACAGGGCTTTCTACGAGCAGTACTTC. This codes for CASSFRDRAFYEQYF.

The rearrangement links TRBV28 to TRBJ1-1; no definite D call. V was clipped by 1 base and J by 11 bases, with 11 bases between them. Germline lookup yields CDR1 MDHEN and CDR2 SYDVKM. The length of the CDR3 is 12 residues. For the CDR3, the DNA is TGTGCCAGCAGTTTATTCTCAGGTGACGCTTTCTTT. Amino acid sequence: CASSLFSGDAFF. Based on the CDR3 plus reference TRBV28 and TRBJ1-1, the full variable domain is DVKVTQSSRYLVKRTGEKVFLECVQDMDHENMFWYRQDPGLGLRLIYFSYDVKMKEKGDIPEGYSVSREKKERFSLILESASTNQTSMYLCASSLFSGDAFFGQGTRLTVV.

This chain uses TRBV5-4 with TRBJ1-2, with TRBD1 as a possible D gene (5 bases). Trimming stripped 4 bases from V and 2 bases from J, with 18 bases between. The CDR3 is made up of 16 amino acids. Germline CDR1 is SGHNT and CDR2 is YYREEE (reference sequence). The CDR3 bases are TGTGCCAGCAGCCCGGGAGGGCAGGGATTCAACTATGGCTACACCTTC. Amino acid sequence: CASSPGGQGFNYGYTF.

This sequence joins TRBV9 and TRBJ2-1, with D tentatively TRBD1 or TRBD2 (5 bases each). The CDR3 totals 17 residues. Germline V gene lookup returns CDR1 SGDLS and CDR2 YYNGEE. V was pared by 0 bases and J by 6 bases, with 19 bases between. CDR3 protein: CASSVDTGTPRSNEQFF. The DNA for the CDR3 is TGTGCCAGCAGCGTAGATACCGGGACCCCCCGATCCAATGAGCAGTTCTTC.

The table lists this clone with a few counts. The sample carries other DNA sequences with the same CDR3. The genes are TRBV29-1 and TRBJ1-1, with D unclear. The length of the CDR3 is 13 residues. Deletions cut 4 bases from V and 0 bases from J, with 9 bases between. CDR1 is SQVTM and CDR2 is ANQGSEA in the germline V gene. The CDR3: CSVASSLNTEAFF. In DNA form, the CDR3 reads TGCAGCGTTGCTTCCAGCCTGAACACTGAAGCTTTCTTT.

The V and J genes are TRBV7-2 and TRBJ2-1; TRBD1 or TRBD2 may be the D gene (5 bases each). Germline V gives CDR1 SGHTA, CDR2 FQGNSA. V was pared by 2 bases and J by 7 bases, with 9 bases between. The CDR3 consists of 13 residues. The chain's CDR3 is CASSLWGGNEQFF. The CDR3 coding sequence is TGTGCCAGCAGCTTATGGGGCGGGAATGAGCAGTTCTTC.

DNA for the CDR3: TGTGCCACCAGCCCTCGAGAGGGCTATCAGCCCCAGCATTTT. Its protein is CATSPREGYQPQHF. The chain uses TRBV19 and TRBJ1-5; unclear D gene. V was pared by 10 bases and J by 5 bases, with 18 bases between. Germline V gives CDR1 LNHDA, CDR2 SQIVND (reference sequence). The CDR3 runs to 14 residues.

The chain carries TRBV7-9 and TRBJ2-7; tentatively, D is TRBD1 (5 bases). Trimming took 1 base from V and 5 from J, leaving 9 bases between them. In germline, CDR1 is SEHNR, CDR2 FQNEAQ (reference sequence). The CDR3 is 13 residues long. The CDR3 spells CASSLGSGNEQYF. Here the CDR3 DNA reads TGTGCCAGCAGCTTAGGTTCAGGGAACGAGCAGTACTTC.

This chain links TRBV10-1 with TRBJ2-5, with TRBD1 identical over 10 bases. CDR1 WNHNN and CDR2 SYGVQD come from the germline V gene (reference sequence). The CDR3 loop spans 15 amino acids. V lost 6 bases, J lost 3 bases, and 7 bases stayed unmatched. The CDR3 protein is CASSTGTGAEETQYF. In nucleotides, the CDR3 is TGCGCCAGCAGCACCGGGACAGGGGCGGAAGAGACCCAGTACTTC.

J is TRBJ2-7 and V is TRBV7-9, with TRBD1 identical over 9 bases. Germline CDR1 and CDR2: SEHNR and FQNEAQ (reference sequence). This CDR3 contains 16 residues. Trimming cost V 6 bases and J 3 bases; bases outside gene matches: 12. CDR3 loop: CASSKDRGSSLYEQYF. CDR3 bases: TGTGCCAGCAGTAAGGACAGGGGTAGCTCCCTCTACGAGCAGTACTTC.

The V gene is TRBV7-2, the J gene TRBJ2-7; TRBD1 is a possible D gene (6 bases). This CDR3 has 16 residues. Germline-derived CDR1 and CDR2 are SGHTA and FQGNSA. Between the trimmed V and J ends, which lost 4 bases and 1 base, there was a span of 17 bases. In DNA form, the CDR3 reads TGTGCCAGCAGCTACAGGCCGCAGGGGATATCCTACGAGCAGTACTTC. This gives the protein CASSYRPQGISYEQYF.

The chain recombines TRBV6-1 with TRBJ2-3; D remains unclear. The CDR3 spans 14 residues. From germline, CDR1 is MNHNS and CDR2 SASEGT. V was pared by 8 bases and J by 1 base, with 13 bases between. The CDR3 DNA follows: TGTGCCAGCCGGTCAGTTCGGGGCACAGATACGCAGTATTTT. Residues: CASRSVRGTDTQYF.

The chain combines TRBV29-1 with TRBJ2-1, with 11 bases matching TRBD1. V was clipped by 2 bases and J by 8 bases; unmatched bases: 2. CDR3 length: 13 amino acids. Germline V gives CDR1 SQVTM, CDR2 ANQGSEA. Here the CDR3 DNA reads TGCAGCGTTGAACGGGACAGGGGGGATGAGCAGTTCTTC. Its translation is CSVERDRGDEQFF.

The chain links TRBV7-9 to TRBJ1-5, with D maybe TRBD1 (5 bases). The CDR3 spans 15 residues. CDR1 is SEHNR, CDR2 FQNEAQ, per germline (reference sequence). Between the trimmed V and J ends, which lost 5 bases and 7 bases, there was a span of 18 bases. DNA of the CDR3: TGTGCCAGCAGCCCGGGGACCGGCGGGGTGCAGCCCCAGCATTTT. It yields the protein CASSPGTGGVQPQHF.

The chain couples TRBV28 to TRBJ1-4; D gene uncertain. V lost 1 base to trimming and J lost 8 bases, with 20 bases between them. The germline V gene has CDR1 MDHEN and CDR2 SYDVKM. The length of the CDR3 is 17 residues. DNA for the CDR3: TGTGCCAGCAGTTTATACACCGGTCCGGGCCTTTTCGAAAAACTGTTTTTT. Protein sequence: CASSLYTGPGLFEKLFF.